This T cell receptor beta chain stems from a study of T-cell reconstitution after alpha-beta-depleted transplantation in children. The CDR3 loop spans 14 amino acids. V was trimmed by 0 bases and J by 2 bases, leaving 9 bases between them. Germline V gives CDR1 SGHRS, CDR2 YFSETQ. Molecular barcoding with unique molecular identifiers was used for the TCRbeta library. Using its own MiXCR run on the PCR reads, TCRdb lists one record per CDR3 protein. The table lists about 24,000 distinct CDR3 sequences, roughly a tenth of them singletons. At least ten counts were recorded for this clonotype. The sequences come from PBMCs from the stem cell graft donor, collected from the stem cell graft. V gene TRBV5-1 combines with J gene TRBJ2-7; D is undetermined. The sequence was obtained from a human donor who donated a stem cell graft to a child with chronic granulomatous disease. CDR3 DNA: TGCGCCAGCAGCTTGGAGGTCCGGGCCTACGAGCAGTACTTC. Protein sequence: CASSLEVRAYEQYF.